One sample yielded the 2 T cell receptor beta chains listed below, sequenced in a study of blood T cell repertoires in COVID-19. The data were produced by immunoSEQ multiplex PCR, yet TCRdb's version contains in-frame clones alone and is incomplete. The data contain some 240,000 clones, 80% to 90% of them seen just once; the ten biggest clones take up roughly 1.4%. The sample taken for sequencing was peripheral blood. Receptor source: a woman between 35 and 50 years old who had recovered from COVID-19.

This chain joins TRBV7-2 and TRBJ2-1, with D perhaps matching TRBD1 (5 bases). V lost 5 bases to trimming and J lost 2 bases, with 13 bases between them. From germline, CDR1 is SGHTA and CDR2 FQGNSA. CDR3 length: 15 residues. CDR3: CASSLGPFTYNEQFF. The DNA of the CDR3 is TGTGCCAGCAGCCTGGGGCCTTTCACCTACAATGAGCAGTTCTTC.

V usage is TRBV9 and J usage is TRBJ2-6, with 7 bases lining up with TRBD1. The CDR3 is 18 amino acids. With V trimmed by 1 base and J by 0 bases, 7 bases remained unmatched. Germline CDR1 SGDLS, CDR2 YYNGEE. CDR3 coding DNA: TGTGCCAGCAGCGTATCCGGACAGGTCCTCTCTGGGGCCAACGTCCTGACTTTC. Its translation is CASSVSGQVLSGANVLTF.